The next 12 T cell receptor beta chains were all read from a single sample in a study of OX40 agonist ivuxolimab in advanced cancers. Here immunoSEQ multiplex PCR was the method, and the copy in TCRdb shows in-frame clones only, minus some. The sample includes 80,000 to 100,000 clones, around 88% of them seen just once. The sample consisted of CD4+ or CD8+ T cells sorted from blood, taken in a trial of the OX40 agonist ivuxolimab. The receptors come from an adult with an advanced solid tumor such as melanoma, head and neck, liver or kidney cancer.

The chain links TRBV5-1 to TRBJ1-5; tentative D call: TRBD1 (6 bases). Trimming took 4 bases from V and 3 from J, leaving 11 bases between them. Germline lookup yields CDR1 SGHRS and CDR2 YFSETQ. The CDR3 length is 14 residues. The CDR3 sequence: CASSEAGANQPQHF. The CDR3 DNA reads TGCGCCAGCAGCGAAGCAGGGGCCAATCAGCCCCAGCATTTT.

The rearrangement uses TRBV9 and TRBJ1-4; TRBD1 agrees at 8 bases. Unmatched junction bases numbered 6, after V lost 3 bases and J lost 2 bases. The CDR3 has 16 residues. From germline, CDR1 is SGDLS and CDR2 YYNGEE. Here the CDR3 reads CASSEQGAGTNEKLFF. The CDR3 DNA sequence: TGTGCCAGCAGCGAGCAGGGGGCTGGCACTAATGAAAAACTGTTTTTT.

The gene calls are TRBV7-3 and TRBJ2-5; D is possibly TRBD2 (6 bases). Germline-derived CDR1 and CDR2 are SGHTA and FQGTGA. The V and J ends lost 3 bases and 5 bases respectively, with 10 bases between them. The CDR3 is 13 amino acids. CDR3 residues: CASSFSGEETQYF. CDR3 bases: TGTGCCAGCAGCTTTTCGGGGGAGGAGACCCAGTACTTC.

The chain uses TRBV25-1 and TRBJ2-1; tentative D call: TRBD1 (8 bases). CDR1 is MGHDK, CDR2 SYGVNS, per germline. V lost 6 bases and J lost 8, with 14 bases in between. The CDR3 spans 13 residues. As DNA, the CDR3 is TGTGCCAGCAGAAGGACAGGGAGGGATGAGCAGTTCTTC. Residues: CASRRTGRDEQFF.

This rearrangement joins TRBV10-3 to TRBJ2-3; the D gene is possibly TRBD2 (7 bases). Trimming took off 0 bases at V and 4 bases at J, with 14 bases between the two ends. Per the germline V gene, CDR1 is ENHRY and CDR2 is SYGVKD. CDR3 size: 16 residues. As DNA, the CDR3 is TGTGCCATCAGTGAGTCGGAGTGGGGGGGCGCAGATACGCAGTATTTT. Residues: CAISESEWGGADTQYF.

This chain connects TRBV7-2 to TRBJ1-4; 9 bases line up with TRBD1. Germline values: CDR1 SGHTA, CDR2 FQGNSA. There are 14 residues in the CDR3. With 5 bases clipped from V and 8 bases from J, the junction kept 6 bases outside the gene matches. Written as DNA, the CDR3 is TGTGCCAGCAGCCCGGACAGGGGTGGGGAAAAACTGTTTTTT. Translated: CASSPDRGGEKLFF.

The chain links TRBV7-8 to TRBJ2-5, with a weak D call TRBD1 (5 bases). V was cut by 4 bases and J by 0 bases, with 9 bases left in between. CDR1 and CDR2 from the germline V gene are SGHVS and FQNEAQ. This CDR3 comprises 14 residues. CDR3 in amino acids: CASSWTRYQETQYF. DNA for the CDR3: TGTGCCAGCAGCTGGACAAGGTACCAAGAGACCCAGTACTTC.

V and J are TRBV5-1 and TRBJ2-1, with D possibly TRBD1 on 5 matching bases. The ends were cut back, 0 bases at V and 4 bases at J, with 14 bases in the middle. CDR1 SGHRS and CDR2 YFSETQ come from the germline V gene. The CDR3 length is 16 residues. For the CDR3, the DNA is TGCGCCAGCAGCTTGGGGAACCAGGGTTGGTACAATGAGCAGTTCTTC. Translating it yields CASSLGNQGWYNEQFF.

This clone was detected a few times. This CDR3 is missing its conserved last phenylalanine or tryptophan, likely due to a read error. The gene calls are TRBV5-1 and TRBJ1-6; D ambiguous. The CDR3 spans 13 residues. Germline CDR1 reads SGHRS; CDR2 reads YFSETQ. Trimming stripped 0 bases from V and 7 bases from J, with 5 bases between. CDR3 sequence: CASSLGENSPLHL. Here the CDR3 DNA reads TGCGCCAGCAGCTTGGGAGAAAATTCACCCCTCCACCTT.

The V gene is TRBV12-5, the J gene TRBJ2-3, with D perhaps TRBD2 (7 bases). V was clipped by 1 base and J by 2 bases, with 10 bases between them. The CDR3 is 15 residues long. CDR1 is LGHNT, CDR2 FRNRAP, per germline. CDR3 DNA sequence: TGTGCTAGTGGTTTGGAGGGGGGGTCCACAGATACGCAGTATTTT. This sequence encodes CASGLEGGSTDTQYF.

This clone was counted between two and nine times. This CDR3 is CSANPNYGYTF. For the CDR3, the DNA is TGCAGTGCTAACCCTAACTATGGCTACACCTTC. V usage is TRBV20-1 and J usage is TRBJ1-2; D not resolved. Germline V lookup: CDR1 DFQATT, CDR2 SNEGSKA (reference sequence). With 4 bases removed from V and 0 bases from J, the gap between germline ends came to 3 bases. The CDR3 is 11 amino acids.

As to this clone: Because the CDR3 is missing its conserved closing phenylalanine or tryptophan, this is likely a read error. The chain is built from TRBV2 and TRBJ1-6, with a possible D match to TRBD1 (6 bases). Per the germline V gene, CDR1 is SNHLY and CDR2 is FYNNEI. The CDR3 has 12 residues. With 8 bases removed from V and 8 bases from J, the gap between germline ends came to 10 bases. The CDR3 loop is CASGAGDSPLHL. The CDR3 DNA reads TGTGCCAGCGGCGCAGGGGATTCACCCCTCCACCTT.